The source of this TCR beta chain is a study of blood T cell repertoires in COVID-19. Per the original methods: Reference gene primer amplification gave nucleated cell count estimates. Clones were sequenced by immunoSEQ multiplex PCR, and TCRdb holds only the in-frame ones, with some missing. The V and J calls and clone size come from that table; D and trimming were worked out from the DNA. The data hold some 88,000 clones, with 85% to 90% observed a single time. The CDR3 length is 14 residues. Germline V gene sequence: CDR1 SGHDT, CDR2 YYEEEE. V was clipped by 5 bases and J by 3 bases, with 13 bases between them.

The chain links TRBV5-6 to TRBJ2-3, with D maybe TRBD2 (5 bases). This receptor was taken from a woman aged 65 to 85 with acute or convalescent COVID-19. Material: peripheral blood. The CDR3 loop reads CASRSGIETDTQYF. DNA of the CDR3: TGTGCCAGCAGGTCCGGGATCGAAACAGATACGCAGTATTTT.